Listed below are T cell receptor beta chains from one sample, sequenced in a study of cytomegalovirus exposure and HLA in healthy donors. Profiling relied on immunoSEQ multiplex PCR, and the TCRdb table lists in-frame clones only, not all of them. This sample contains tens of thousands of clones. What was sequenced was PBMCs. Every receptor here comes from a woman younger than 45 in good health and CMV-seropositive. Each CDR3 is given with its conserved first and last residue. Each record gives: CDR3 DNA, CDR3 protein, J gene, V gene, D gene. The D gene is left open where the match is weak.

cdr3_nt: TGCGCCAGCAGCCAATTCACAGGGTCCCAAGAGACCCAGTACTTC
cdr3_aa: CASSQFTGSQETQYF
j_call: TRBJ2-5
v_call: TRBV4-1
d_call: NA

cdr3_nt: TGTGCCAGCAGCTTGGGGTCGGGCACCGGGGAGCTGTTTTTT
cdr3_aa: CASSLGSGTGELFF
j_call: TRBJ2-2
v_call: TRBV5-6
d_call: NA

cdr3_nt: TGTGCCATCAGTGACGGGGGAGGGGGAGAAAAACTGTTTTTT
cdr3_aa: CAISDGGGGEKLFF
j_call: TRBJ1-4
v_call: TRBV10-3
d_call: NA

cdr3_nt: TGTGCCTGGAGGGAGGCAGTAGCGGGGGGCTCGAACACCGGGGAGCTGTTTTTT
cdr3_aa: CAWREAVAGGSNTGELFF
j_call: TRBJ2-2
v_call: TRBV30
d_call: TRBD2

cdr3_nt: TGTGCCAGCAGCTTACACTCTGGGTCCGGGACTGAAGCTTTCTTT
cdr3_aa: CASSLHSGSGTEAFF
j_call: TRBJ1-1
v_call: TRBV7-9
d_call: NA

cdr3_nt: TGTGCCAGCTCGCAATCACAGGGTTTTGAAACCGGGGAGCTGTTTTTT
cdr3_aa: CASSQSQGFETGELFF
j_call: TRBJ2-2
v_call: TRBV18
d_call: NA

cdr3_nt: TGCGCCAGCAGCTTCATGGAGCGGGGGGCCCCCCTGGGGGTGAACACCGGGGAGCTGTTTTTT
cdr3_aa: CASSFMERGAPLGVNTGELFF
j_call: TRBJ2-2
v_call: TRBV5-1
d_call: TRBD2

cdr3_nt: TGTGCCAGCAGCCCTACTGGACAGGCGGTCTCGACCCAGTACTTC
cdr3_aa: CASSPTGQAVSTQYF
j_call: TRBJ2-5
v_call: TRBV11-2
d_call: TRBD1

cdr3_nt: TGTGCCAGCAGTTTCGGGACAGGGAATTCACCCCTCCACTTT
cdr3_aa: CASSFGTGNSPLHF
j_call: TRBJ1-6
v_call: TRBV28
d_call: TRBD1

cdr3_nt: TGTGCCAGCAGCTCCGGACAGGGTCCGTACTTC
cdr3_aa: CASSSGQGPYF
j_call: TRBJ2-7
v_call: TRBV7-2
d_call: TRBD1

cdr3_nt: TGTGCCTGGAGTGTACTTAGGGGCGTCGAGCAGTACTTC
cdr3_aa: CAWSVLRGVEQYF
j_call: TRBJ2-7
v_call: TRBV30
d_call: NA

cdr3_nt: TGTGCCAGCAGTTTGGGACTAGCGGGGGGGCGAGATACGCAGTATTTT
cdr3_aa: CASSLGLAGGRDTQYF
j_call: TRBJ2-3
v_call: TRBV6-5
d_call: TRBD2

cdr3_nt: TGCGCCAGCAGCCAGGGGGTAGCGGGAGAGGGGCAGTACTTC
cdr3_aa: CASSQGVAGEGQYF
j_call: TRBJ2-7
v_call: TRBV5-1
d_call: TRBD2

cdr3_nt: TGTGCCAGCAGCCGATCTGCGGGTCGGAACTATGGCTACACCTTC
cdr3_aa: CASSRSAGRNYGYTF
j_call: TRBJ1-2
v_call: TRBV6-5
d_call: NA

cdr3_nt: TGTGCCAGTAGCTCACAGGGAGTTCCCGGGGAGCTGTTTTTT
cdr3_aa: CASSSQGVPGELFF
j_call: TRBJ2-2
v_call: TRBV19
d_call: NA

cdr3_nt: TGCGCCAGCAAAGGGGAGGGCTACGAGCAGTACTTC
cdr3_aa: CASKGEGYEQYF
j_call: TRBJ2-7
v_call: TRBV5-1
d_call: TRBD2

cdr3_nt: TGTGCCAGCAGTTTCCCCGCTGCGGGAGGGGTCGTAGATACGCAGTATTTT
cdr3_aa: CASSFPAAGGVVDTQYF
j_call: TRBJ2-3
v_call: TRBV28
d_call: TRBD2

cdr3_nt: TGTGCCAGCAGCCCCCGGTACTATGGCTACACCTTC
cdr3_aa: CASSPRYYGYTF
j_call: TRBJ1-2
v_call: TRBV5-6
d_call: NA

cdr3_nt: TGTGCCAGCAGCGTCGGCGGGCTCATGTATACGCAGTATTTT
cdr3_aa: CASSVGGLMYTQYF
j_call: TRBJ2-3
v_call: TRBV9
d_call: NA

cdr3_nt: TGTGCCAGCAGGGCTAGCGGGAATAATGAGCAGTTCTTC
cdr3_aa: CASRASGNNEQFF
j_call: TRBJ2-1
v_call: TRBV6-1
d_call: TRBD2

cdr3_nt: TGTGCCAGCAGTGACTCGGGACAGAAAGCTTTCTTT
cdr3_aa: CASSDSGQKAFF
j_call: TRBJ1-1
v_call: TRBV6-4
d_call: TRBD1

cdr3_nt: TGCAGCGTTGAAGATAACAGCGGTAACTATGGCTACACCTTC
cdr3_aa: CSVEDNSGNYGYTF
j_call: TRBJ1-2
v_call: TRBV29-1
d_call: NA

cdr3_nt: TGTGCCAGCTCACCACGGGTAGCGGGGGACAATGAGCAGTTCTTC
cdr3_aa: CASSPRVAGDNEQFF
j_call: TRBJ2-1
v_call: TRBV18
d_call: TRBD2

cdr3_nt: TGTGCCTGGAGTTCCCGACAAGAGCAGTACTTC
cdr3_aa: CAWSSRQEQYF
j_call: TRBJ2-7
v_call: TRBV30
d_call: NA

cdr3_nt: TGTGCCAGCAGCTTGAACAGCTACGAGCAGTACTTC
cdr3_aa: CASSLNSYEQYF
j_call: TRBJ2-7
v_call: TRBV7-9
d_call: NA

cdr3_nt: TGTGCCAGCGAATCGGGGACAGCCAATAATTCACCCCTCCACTTT
cdr3_aa: CASESGTANNSPLHF
j_call: TRBJ1-6
v_call: TRBV6-1
d_call: TRBD1

cdr3_nt: TGTGCCTGGAGCGCCAGGGTGAGGACCTACTACACCTTC
cdr3_aa: CAWSARVRTYYTF
j_call: TRBJ1-2
v_call: TRBV30
d_call: NA

cdr3_nt: TGCGCCAGCAGCTTGTTGCAGGGCGAGCAGTACTTC
cdr3_aa: CASSLLQGEQYF
j_call: TRBJ2-7
v_call: TRBV5-1
d_call: NA

cdr3_nt: TGTGCCTGGAGTGTATTGACAGGAAATGGCTACACCTTC
cdr3_aa: CAWSVLTGNGYTF
j_call: TRBJ1-2
v_call: TRBV30
d_call: NA

cdr3_nt: TGTGCCAGCAGCGTAGGGGTCCGGACAGGGGCCGAGCAGTACTTC
cdr3_aa: CASSVGVRTGAEQYF
j_call: TRBJ2-7
v_call: TRBV9
d_call: TRBD1

cdr3_nt: TGTGCCAGCAGCTTAGGAGCAGGGGGCTGGGATACGCAGTATTTT
cdr3_aa: CASSLGAGGWDTQYF
j_call: TRBJ2-3
v_call: TRBV7-9
d_call: TRBD1

cdr3_nt: TGTGCCAGTAGTATTACAGGGGCGGGGACTGAAGCTTTCTTT
cdr3_aa: CASSITGAGTEAFF
j_call: TRBJ1-1
v_call: TRBV19
d_call: TRBD1

cdr3_nt: TGCGCCAGCAGCTTGTCAGGGTCCTTGAACACCGGGGAGCTGTTTTTT
cdr3_aa: CASSLSGSLNTGELFF
j_call: TRBJ2-2
v_call: TRBV5-1
d_call: NA

cdr3_nt: TGTGCCACCCGTGACAGGGGAACTAGCAAGCAGTACTTC
cdr3_aa: CATRDRGTSKQYF
j_call: TRBJ2-7
v_call: TRBV15
d_call: TRBD1

cdr3_nt: TGTGCCTGGACGACAGGGTCCCCGAACACTGAAGCTTTCTTT
cdr3_aa: CAWTTGSPNTEAFF
j_call: TRBJ1-1
v_call: TRBV30
d_call: TRBD1

cdr3_nt: TGTGCCAGCAGTTTACGCATTTTGGGGGGGGTATCCTACGAGCAGTACTTC
cdr3_aa: CASSLRILGGVSYEQYF
j_call: TRBJ2-7
v_call: TRBV27
d_call: TRBD2

cdr3_nt: TGTGCCAGCAGCCCCCGCCCAGGACTAGCGGGTAGCACAGATACGCAGTATTTT
cdr3_aa: CASSPRPGLAGSTDTQYF
j_call: TRBJ2-3
v_call: TRBV11-3
d_call: TRBD2

cdr3_nt: TGTGCCAGCAGCGCCCCGCAGGGTCTGAACACCGGGGAGCTGTTTTTT
cdr3_aa: CASSAPQGLNTGELFF
j_call: TRBJ2-2
v_call: TRBV9
d_call: NA

cdr3_nt: TGTGCCAGCAGCCCAGGGGACTACTCGAGCGCCTACGAGCAGTACTTC
cdr3_aa: CASSPGDYSSAYEQYF
j_call: TRBJ2-7
v_call: TRBV7-9
d_call: NA

cdr3_nt: TGTGCCAGCAACCAGCGGGAGGTGAACGAGCAGTACTTC
cdr3_aa: CASNQREVNEQYF
j_call: TRBJ2-7
v_call: TRBV6-1
d_call: TRBD2

cdr3_nt: TGTGCCAGCAGAAAACAGGGGAACTATGGCTACACCTTC
cdr3_aa: CASRKQGNYGYTF
j_call: TRBJ1-2
v_call: TRBV6-5
d_call: TRBD1

cdr3_nt: TGTGCCAGTAGTTCCCCAGGCACAGATACGCAGTATTTT
cdr3_aa: CASSSPGTDTQYF
j_call: TRBJ2-3
v_call: TRBV19
d_call: NA

cdr3_nt: TGTGCCAGCAGCCCATCGACAGGGGGCGCGGAGACCCAGTACTTC
cdr3_aa: CASSPSTGGAETQYF
j_call: TRBJ2-5
v_call: TRBV5-6
d_call: TRBD1

cdr3_nt: TGTGCCAGCAGCCAGGACAGGGGCCTTTCTAACACTGAAGCTTTCTTT
cdr3_aa: CASSQDRGLSNTEAFF
j_call: TRBJ1-1
v_call: TRBV4-2
d_call: TRBD1

cdr3_nt: TGTGCCAGCAGTATCTACACAGGGGGGGCAGAGCAGTACTTC
cdr3_aa: CASSIYTGGAEQYF
j_call: TRBJ2-7
v_call: TRBV6-6
d_call: NA

cdr3_nt: TGTGCCTGGAGTGCAAACAGGGAAACCGGGGAGCTGTTTTTT
cdr3_aa: CAWSANRETGELFF
j_call: TRBJ2-2
v_call: TRBV30
d_call: NA

cdr3_nt: TGTGCCTGGAGTGTACCAGAGACTAGCGGGAGGTACGAGCAGTACTTC
cdr3_aa: CAWSVPETSGRYEQYF
j_call: TRBJ2-7
v_call: TRBV30
d_call: TRBD2

cdr3_nt: TGTGCCAGCAGGCAGGGAATCTCGAACACTGAAGCTTTCTTT
cdr3_aa: CASRQGISNTEAFF
j_call: TRBJ1-1
v_call: TRBV7-8
d_call: NA

cdr3_nt: TGTGCCAGCAGCCCCAGACTAGCGGGAGTCCACGAGCAGTACTTC
cdr3_aa: CASSPRLAGVHEQYF
j_call: TRBJ2-7
v_call: TRBV7-8
d_call: TRBD2

cdr3_nt: TGTGCTAGCAGTCGGGGGGCTAGCGGGAGCTACGAGCAGTACTTC
cdr3_aa: CASSRGASGSYEQYF
j_call: TRBJ2-7
v_call: TRBV7-7
d_call: TRBD2

cdr3_nt: TGTGCCAGCAGCTCTGGCGGGATCGCAGATACGCAGTATTTT
cdr3_aa: CASSSGGIADTQYF
j_call: TRBJ2-3
v_call: TRBV6-6
d_call: NA

cdr3_nt: TGTGCCAGCAGCCAAGATGAGATAAGCTTTTCTGAAGCTTTCTTT
cdr3_aa: CASSQDEISFSEAFF
j_call: TRBJ1-1
v_call: TRBV14
d_call: NA

cdr3_nt: TGCAGCGCCGGGACTAGCGGGAGGGGTGAGCAGTTCTTC
cdr3_aa: CSAGTSGRGEQFF
j_call: TRBJ2-1
v_call: TRBV29-1
d_call: TRBD2